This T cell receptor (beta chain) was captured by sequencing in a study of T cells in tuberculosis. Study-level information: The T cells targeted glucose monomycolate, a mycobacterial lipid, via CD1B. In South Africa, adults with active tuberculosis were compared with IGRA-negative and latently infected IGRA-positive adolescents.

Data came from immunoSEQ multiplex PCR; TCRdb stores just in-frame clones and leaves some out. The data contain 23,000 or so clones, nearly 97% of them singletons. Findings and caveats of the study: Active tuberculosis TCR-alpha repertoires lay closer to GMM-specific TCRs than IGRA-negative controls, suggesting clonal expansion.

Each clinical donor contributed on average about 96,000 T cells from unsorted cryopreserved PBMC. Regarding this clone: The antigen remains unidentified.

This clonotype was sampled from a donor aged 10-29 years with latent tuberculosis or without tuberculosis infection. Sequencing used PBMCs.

The CDR3 DNA is TGTGCCAGTAGTCCCCGAAACGAGGGGGGGAATGAGCAGTTCTTC. Residues: CASSPRNEGGNEQFF. V gene TRBV19 combines with J gene TRBJ2-1, with D perhaps TRBD2 (7 bases). This CDR3 comprises 15 residues. CDR1 and CDR2 (germline): LNHDA, SQIVND (reference sequence). V was cut by 5 bases and J by 7 bases, with 18 bases left in between. Full variable domain (outside the CDR3, taken from reference TRBV19 and TRBJ2-1): DGGITQSPKYLFRKEGQNVTLSCEQNLNHDAMYWYRQDPGQGLRLIYYSQIVNDFQKGDIAEGYSVSREKKESFPLTVTSAQKNPTAFYLCASSPRNEGGNEQFFGPGTRLTVL.